The 7 T cell receptor beta chains given below trace back to one sample, sequenced in a study of shared clonotypes between healthy human individuals. Clones were sequenced by immunoSEQ multiplex PCR, and TCRdb holds only the in-frame ones, with some missing. The sample has about half a million clones, 60% to 85% seen once. The sample comprised PBMCs. Every receptor here comes from a woman aged 35 to 49 in good health. Some clones in this sample may be carry-over from other donors' samples.

The chain joins TRBV5-1 to TRBJ2-1; D might be TRBD2 (6 bases). Trimming removed 2 bases at V and 0 bases at J, with 12 bases between. CDR1 and CDR2 from the germline V gene are SGHRS and YFSETQ. The CDR3 consists of 16 residues. This CDR3 reads CASSFRRDFSYNEQFF. The CDR3 DNA reads TGCGCCAGCAGCTTTCGCCGGGACTTCTCCTACAATGAGCAGTTCTTC.

J is TRBJ1-4 and V is TRBV7-9, with 10 positions matching TRBD1. The V gene end was trimmed by 3 bases and the J gene end by 4 bases; junction bases not matched to a gene: 2. The CDR3 has 15 residues. CDR1 is SEHNR, CDR2 FQNEAQ, per germline (reference sequence). CDR3 DNA: TGTGCCAGCAGCTTTGGGACAGGGGATAATGAAAAACTGTTTTTT. It yields the protein CASSFGTGDNEKLFF.

This clone appeared once. The gene calls are TRBV7-2 and TRBJ2-3; 10 bases match TRBD2. The CDR3 has 17 amino acids. With V trimmed by 5 bases and J by 2 bases, 10 bases remained unmatched. CDR1 is SGHTA, CDR2 FQGNSA, per germline. The CDR3, as DNA: TGTGCCAGCAGCCTCCCTCTTAGCGGGAGGCTCACAGATACGCAGTATTTT. This encodes CASSLPLSGRLTDTQYF.

The genes are TRBV14 and TRBJ1-4; D gene ambiguous. V lost 0 bases and J 8 bases, leaving 16 bases between the germline ends. The CDR3 is 16 residues long. Germline V gives CDR1 SGHDN, CDR2 FVKESK. CDR3 sequence (DNA): TGTGCCAGCAGCCAAGATCGGGCCTCGGGTCGAGAAAAACTGTTTTTT. Amino acid sequence: CASSQDRASGREKLFF.

This clone was picked up a small number of times. The rearrangement joins TRBV5-6 to TRBJ2-5; 7 bases agree with TRBD2. This CDR3 has 14 amino acids. From germline, CDR1 is SGHDT and CDR2 YYEEEE. V was clipped by 1 base and J by 7 bases; unmatched bases: 7. The CDR3 DNA follows: TGTGCCAGCAGCTTGTTAGCGGGTCGAGGGACCCAGTACTTC. The encoded protein is CASSLLAGRGTQYF.

The chain links TRBV10-3 to TRBJ2-1; 9 bases line up with TRBD2. CDR3 length equals 14 residues. The V gene end was trimmed by 2 bases and the J gene end by 7 bases; junction bases not matched to a gene: 3. In germline, CDR1 is ENHRY, CDR2 SYGVKD. This CDR3 reads CAISESLAGNEQFF. In DNA form, the CDR3 reads TGTGCCATCAGTGAGAGTCTAGCGGGAAATGAGCAGTTCTTC.

The chain links TRBV7-6 to TRBJ1-4; 7 bases are a match to TRBD1. The CDR3 has 14 amino acids. Germline V CDR1 and CDR2: SGHVS, FNYEAQ. Losses at the gene ends were 3 bases for V and 7 bases for J; bases not matched to a gene: 5. In nucleotides, the CDR3 is TGTGCCAGCAGCTTGGCCCAGGGGGTTGAAAAACTGTTTTTT. Residues: CASSLAQGVEKLFF. Based on the CDR3 plus reference TRBV7-6 and TRBJ1-4, the full variable domain is GAGVSQSPRYKVTKRGQDVALRCDPISGHVSLYWYRQALGQGPEFLTYFNYEAQQDKSGLPNDRFSAERPEGSISTLTIQRTEQRDSAMYRCASSLAQGVEKLFFGSGTQLSVL.